Presented here are 10 T cell receptor beta chains from one specimen sequenced in a study of OX40 agonist ivuxolimab in advanced cancers. Repertoires were generated with immunoSEQ multiplex PCR, while TCRdb's copy carries only in-frame clones and drops some. The repertoire holds under 95,000 clones, with 87% as singletons. Sequencing was performed on CD4+ or CD8+ T cells sorted from blood, taken in a trial of the OX40 agonist ivuxolimab. The receptor source for this set is an adult with an advanced solid tumor such as melanoma, head and neck, liver or kidney cancer.

The J gene is TRBJ1-2, the V gene TRBV10-3; perhaps TRBD1 as D (5 bases). CDR1 is ENHRY and CDR2 is SYGVKD in the germline V gene. Trimming removed 3 bases at V and 4 bases at J, with 9 bases between. The CDR3 is made up of 13 amino acids. CDR3 nucleotides: TGTGCCATCAGTGATCGCAGGGTCTATGGCTACACCTTC. Its translation is CAISDRRVYGYTF.

This clone was observed a single time. V and J are TRBV6-6 and TRBJ1-1, with D uncertain. The CDR3 extends over 16 amino acids. Germline V lookup: CDR1 MNHNY, CDR2 SVGAGI (reference sequence). Between the trimmed V and J ends, which lost 2 bases and 2 bases, there was a span of 15 bases. CDR3 nucleotides: TGTGCCAGCAGTTACACAGTGGTCAGGCGAAACACTGAAGCTTTCTTT. Its protein product is CASSYTVVRRNTEAFF.

The V gene is TRBV2, the J gene TRBJ1-1; 9 bases line up with TRBD1. CDR1 is SNHLY, CDR2 FYNNEI, per germline. V lost 6 bases and J lost 4; bases outside the gene matches: 6. The CDR3 contains 14 residues. In DNA form, the CDR3 reads TGTGCCAGCAGCGGACAGGGGTTCGTCACTGAAGCTTTCTTT. Translation: CASSGQGFVTEAFF.

This clone was recorded only once. This chain links TRBV7-9 with TRBJ2-4; 7 bases agree with TRBD2. This CDR3 has 12 residues. J was trimmed by 6 bases and V by 5 bases; bases with no gene match: 1. Germline lookup yields CDR1 SEHNR and CDR2 FQNEAQ (reference sequence). The CDR3 DNA is TGTGCCAGCAGCGGGAGGGGAAACATTCAGTACTTC. Amino acids: CASSGRGNIQYF.

The rearrangement links TRBV28 to TRBJ2-7; D perhaps matches TRBD1 (6 bases). V lost 5 bases and J 0 bases, leaving 20 bases between the germline ends. The CDR3 totals 17 residues. The germline V gene encodes CDR1 MDHEN and CDR2 SYDVKM. CDR3 nucleotides: TGTGCCAGCAGTACTGGACAGCTACTAAAGGACTCCTACGAGCAGTACTTC. It specifies CASSTGQLLKDSYEQYF.

The rearrangement links TRBV11-2 to TRBJ1-4; D gene uncertain. The V gene's germline CDR1 is SGHAT and CDR2 FQNNGV. The V end lost 6 bases, the J end lost 8 bases, and 13 bases lay between the germline ends. CDR3 length: 13 amino acids. The CDR3 bases are TGTGCCAGCAGAGCCGCCCTCGGGGAAAAACTGTTTTTT. It encodes CASRAALGEKLFF.

This clone was counted a few times. The V gene is TRBV30, the J gene TRBJ1-2; no clear D. This CDR3 is 12 amino acids long. Germline CDR1 and CDR2: GTSNPN and SVGIG (reference sequence). The V and J ends lost 0 bases and 8 bases respectively, with 10 bases between them. The CDR3 here is CAWSVPGLGYTF. The CDR3 DNA reads as TGTGCCTGGAGTGTACCGGGGTTGGGCTACACCTTC.

This chain connects TRBV6-1 to TRBJ1-1; D perhaps matches TRBD1 (5 bases). V gave up 2 bases and J gave up 9 bases, with 10 bases separating them. This CDR3 is built from 12 residues. The germline CDR1 and CDR2 sequences are MNHNS and SASEGT. For the CDR3, the DNA is TGTGCCAGCAGTGAATTGACAGATAAAGCTTTCTTT. Protein: CASSELTDKAFF.

The CDR3 loop is CASSLGQGREPQHF. Written as DNA, the CDR3 is TGTGCCAGCAGCTTAGGGCAAGGGAGAGAGCCCCAGCATTTT. The chain couples TRBV7-2 to TRBJ1-5; D ambiguous. This CDR3 spans 14 amino acids. The V and J ends lost 1 base and 8 bases respectively, with 12 bases between them. The germline V gene has CDR1 SGHTA and CDR2 FQGNSA.

The chain is built from TRBV5-5 and TRBJ2-7, with TRBD1 matching over 11 bases. Germline V gives CDR1 SGHKS, CDR2 YYEKEE (reference sequence). This CDR3 has 15 amino acids. The V and J ends lost 4 bases and 4 bases, in that order; junction bases with no gene match: 7. In DNA, the CDR3 is TGTGCCAGCAGCCGAACCGGGACAGGGGGATACGAGCAGTACTTC. It is translated as CASSRTGTGGYEQYF.